Below are 28 T cell receptor beta chains sequenced from a single sample in a study of PD-L1 blockade in urothelial cancer. Time point denoted: pretreatment peripheral blood. TCRdb's table, derived via immunoSEQ multiplex PCR, lists solely in-frame clones and lacks some. The sample lists 50,000 or so clones, about 80% occurring once. The sample consisted of PBMCs, taken around atezolizumab (anti-PD-L1) treatment. These receptors all stem from a man aged 45-65 years with urothelial cancer.

The chain joins TRBV30 to TRBJ2-1; D is uncertain. This CDR3 comprises 11 residues. The germline gives CDR1 GTSNPN, CDR2 SVGIG (reference sequence). The CDR3 DNA reads TGTGCTTCGACTTATTACAATGAGCAGTTCTTC. Residues: CASTYYNEQFF.

The CDR3 region is CASSVQLAGKTDTQYF. CDR3 coding DNA: TGCGCCAGCAGCGTGCAACTAGCGGGAAAAACAGATACGCAGTATTTT. The chain recombines TRBV5-1 with TRBJ2-3; TRBD2 matches 10 bases. V lost 4 bases and J lost 3; bases outside the gene matches: 8. The length of the CDR3 is 16 residues. Germline V gene data show CDR1 as SGHRS and CDR2 as YFSETQ.

This clone came up a few times. The chain joins TRBV19 to TRBJ2-7, with TRBD1 identical over 8 bases. The V segment lost 4 bases and the J segment 5 bases; nucleotides outside the gene matches: 1. From germline, CDR1 is LNHDA and CDR2 SQIVND (reference sequence). The length of the CDR3 is 12 residues. CDR3 nucleotide sequence: TGTGCCAGTAGTAGACAGGGGAACGAGCAGTACTTC. Translated, it gives CASSRQGNEQYF.

This sequence joins TRBV29-1 and TRBJ2-2, with a weak D call TRBD1 (6 bases). Germline V gives CDR1 SQVTM, CDR2 ANQGSEA. V was clipped by 4 bases and J by 0 bases, with 9 bases between them. The length of the CDR3 is 14 residues. Written as DNA, the CDR3 is TGCAGCGTTGGGGACAACTCGAACACCGGGGAGCTGTTTTTT. This gives the protein CSVGDNSNTGELFF.

The genes are TRBV28 and TRBJ1-1; TRBD1 aligns across 9 bases. V was pared by 6 bases and J by 4 bases, with 12 bases of the junction left unmatched. CDR1 MDHEN and CDR2 SYDVKM come from the germline V gene. The CDR3 has 16 amino acids. The CDR3 nucleotides are TGTGCCAGCAGAGGTACAGGGGGCGGTTTGGGCACTGAAGCTTTCTTT. This sequence encodes CASRGTGGGLGTEAFF.

The count of this clone is one. The chain combines TRBV6-5 with TRBJ2-1, with 7 bases aligning to TRBD1. Germline lookup yields CDR1 MNHEY and CDR2 SVGAGI. With V trimmed by 4 bases and J by 4 bases, 7 bases remained unmatched. The CDR3 is 15 residues long. The CDR3 region has the DNA TGTGCCAGCAGTTTTGGACAGGAGTCGTACAATGAGCAGTTCTTC. Amino acid sequence: CASSFGQESYNEQFF.

The chain carries TRBV7-9 and TRBJ1-5; no firm D call. Germline CDR1 and CDR2: SEHNR and FQNEAQ (reference sequence). V dropped 0 bases and J dropped 2 bases, with 5 bases sitting between them. The CDR3 runs to 14 residues. CDR3 in DNA: TGTGCCAGCAGCTTAGCGTCGGGCAATCAGCCCCAGCATTTT. It yields the protein CASSLASGNQPQHF.

The chain combines TRBV30 with TRBJ2-7; D might be TRBD2 (5 bases). The CDR3 sequence is 10 residues long. V was clipped by 1 base and J by 10 bases, with 8 bases between them. Germline V gives CDR1 GTSNPN, CDR2 SVGIG (reference sequence). As DNA, the CDR3 is TGTGCCTGGAGTGGTGGGAGACAGTACTTC. Its translation is CAWSGGRQYF.

The chain employs TRBV9 and TRBJ1-6; TRBD1 agrees at 7 bases. Losses at the gene ends were 0 bases for V and 8 bases for J; bases not matched to a gene: 2. This CDR3 is 14 amino acids long. Germline V gene lookup returns CDR1 SGDLS and CDR2 YYNGEE. CDR3 amino acids: CASSVGQGDSPLHF. CDR3 sequence (DNA): TGTGCCAGCAGCGTAGGACAGGGCGATTCACCCCTCCACTTT.

This clone was observed a single time. V and J are TRBV7-9 and TRBJ2-7; 7 nucleotides align to TRBD2. This CDR3 has 14 residues. V trimming: 3 bases; J trimming: 0 bases; junction bases outside the gene matches: 2. CDR1 and CDR2 (germline): SEHNR, FQNEAQ (reference sequence). The CDR3 DNA reads TGTGCCAGCAGCTTGAGCGGGGACTCCTACGAGCAGTACTTC. This encodes CASSLSGDSYEQYF.

J is TRBJ2-1 and V is TRBV11-2; the D gene is possibly TRBD2 (5 bases). The CDR3 sequence is 13 residues long. Deletions cut 4 bases from V and 8 bases from J, with 12 bases between. CDR1 and CDR2 from the germline V gene are SGHAT and FQNNGV. CDR3 sequence: CASSWRTVYEQFF. Written as DNA, the CDR3 is TGTGCCAGCAGCTGGAGGACGGTCTATGAGCAGTTCTTC.

This chain uses TRBV13 with TRBJ2-7, with TRBD2 identical over 10 bases. V was clipped by 5 bases and J by 4 bases; unmatched bases: 8. The germline CDR1 and CDR2 sequences are PRHDT and FYEKMQ (reference sequence). The CDR3 totals 15 residues. The chain's CDR3 is CASSTYSSGSYEQYF. Written as DNA, the CDR3 is TGTGCCAGCAGCACTTATTCTAGCGGGAGTTACGAGCAGTACTTC.

The chain combines TRBV7-9 with TRBJ2-3, with D maybe TRBD2 (5 bases). Trimming took off 5 bases at V and 10 bases at J, with 13 bases between the two ends. CDR1 SEHNR and CDR2 FQNEAQ come from the germline V gene (reference sequence). The CDR3 consists of 12 residues. DNA of the CDR3: TGTGCCAGCAGCCTAACCACGGACTCGCAGTATTTT. Its translation: CASSLTTDSQYF.

The chain links TRBV18 to TRBJ2-1, with 9 positions matching TRBD2. Unmatched junction bases numbered 6, after V lost 0 bases and J lost 3 bases. Germline CDR1 and CDR2: KGHSH and LQKENI. This CDR3 is 17 amino acids long. The CDR3 sequence: CASSPPVAGGLYNEQFF. DNA for the CDR3: TGTGCCAGCTCACCACCGGTGGCGGGGGGGCTCTACAATGAGCAGTTCTTC.

This clone came up a few times. The chain links TRBV27 to TRBJ2-7, with 9 bases lining up with TRBD2. This CDR3 has 14 residues. The germline V gene encodes CDR1 MNHEY and CDR2 SMNVEV (reference sequence). Germline trimming cut 6 bases from V and 5 bases from J; bases unmatched to any gene: 8. The CDR3: CASSFSGSRNEQYF. The CDR3 DNA follows: TGTGCCAGCAGCTTTAGCGGGAGTCGGAACGAGCAGTACTTC.

The chain is built from TRBV11-2 and TRBJ1-3; 7 bases match TRBD1. Germline lookup yields CDR1 SGHAT and CDR2 FQNNGV. This CDR3 has 15 amino acids. V shed 5 bases and J 4 bases; nucleotides not matched to a gene: 8. This chain's CDR3 is CASSRDRIGGNTIYF. In DNA form, the CDR3 reads TGTGCCAGCAGCCGGGACAGAATAGGAGGAAACACCATATATTTT.

The chain has TRBV29-1 and TRBJ1-4, with D perhaps matching TRBD1 (5 bases). V was trimmed by 3 bases and J by 7 bases, leaving 12 bases between them. From germline, CDR1 is SQVTM and CDR2 ANQGSEA. The CDR3 totals 13 residues. The CDR3 DNA reads as TGCAGCGTTGAGATGGGGCTCGGTGAAAAACTGTTTTTT. This gives the protein CSVEMGLGEKLFF.

The rearrangement links TRBV15 to TRBJ2-1; tentatively, D is TRBD2 (5 bases). Trimming removed 5 bases at V and 3 bases at J, with 8 bases between. Germline CDR1 and CDR2: LNHNV and YYDKDF (reference sequence). CDR3 length: 13 residues. CDR3 nucleotides: TGTGCCACCAGCGGCCGGGACTACAATGAGCAGTTCTTC. Translated, it gives CATSGRDYNEQFF.

The chain links TRBV28 to TRBJ2-1; 11 bases are a match to TRBD2. Germline V gives CDR1 MDHEN, CDR2 SYDVKM. The CDR3 has 17 residues. V shed 2 bases, J shed 3 bases, and the junction held 6 bases outside the gene matches. The CDR3 region has the DNA TGTGCCAGCAGTTTAGGGGCTAGCGGGAGGATCTACAATGAGCAGTTCTTC. This sequence encodes CASSLGASGRIYNEQFF.

The chain couples TRBV2 to TRBJ2-1; D might be TRBD1 (10 bases). Germline CDR1 and CDR2: SNHLY and FYNNEI. The CDR3 contains 19 residues. The ends were cut back, 7 bases at V and 10 bases at J, with 35 bases in the middle. The CDR3 region has the DNA TGTGCCAGCAAACTAAGACAGGGGGCAGGGGTAGCGGGAGATTGGGAGCAGTTCTTC. Its translation: CASKLRQGAGVAGDWEQFF.

V usage is TRBV18 and J usage is TRBJ2-7; D may be TRBD1 (6 bases). Trimming cost V 3 bases and J 6 bases, with 18 bases left between them. Germline loops: CDR1 KGHSH, CDR2 LQKENI. The CDR3 is made up of 15 amino acids. The CDR3 spells CASSPLTTGSPEQYF. In DNA, the CDR3 is TGTGCCAGCTCACCGCTAACTACAGGGTCGCCCGAGCAGTACTTC.

V usage is TRBV4-1 and J usage is TRBJ1-1, with D possibly TRBD1 on 5 matching bases. Trimming took 2 bases from V and 9 from J, leaving 13 bases between them. The CDR3 is 13 residues long. The germline CDR1 and CDR2 sequences are MGHRA and YSYEKL. As DNA, the CDR3 is TGCGCCAGCAGCCAATGGGCCAGGGAAAAAGCTTTCTTT. This encodes CASSQWAREKAFF.

The chain employs TRBV4-2 and TRBJ2-7; TRBD2 aligns across 7 bases. Germline V gives CDR1 LGHNA, CDR2 YNFKEQ. The trim removed 1 base at V and 4 bases at J, leaving 10 bases unmatched. CDR3 length: 16 amino acids. CDR3 residues: CASSQGFASGGYEQYF. The CDR3 DNA follows: TGTGCCAGCAGCCAAGGTTTTGCTAGCGGAGGTTACGAGCAGTACTTC.

V is TRBV7-9 and J is TRBJ2-3, with 7 bases lining up with TRBD1. This CDR3 has 15 amino acids. The trim removed 1 base at V and 1 base at J, leaving 2 bases unmatched. Germline V gives CDR1 SEHNR, CDR2 FQNEAQ (reference sequence). This chain's CDR3 is CASSLVQGGTDTQYF. Here the CDR3 DNA reads TGTGCCAGCAGCTTAGTCCAGGGGGGCACAGATACGCAGTATTTT.

This chain uses TRBV27 with TRBJ2-1, with D possibly being TRBD2 (6 bases). Trimming removed 3 bases at V and 5 bases at J, with 11 bases between. CDR1 is MNHEY and CDR2 is SMNVEV in the germline V gene (reference sequence). This CDR3 contains 14 residues. For the CDR3, the DNA is TGTGCCAGCAGTTTGGCGGGGTACAACAATGAGCAGTTCTTC. Translating gives CASSLAGYNNEQFF.

The rearrangement joins TRBV18 to TRBJ1-1, with 9 bases matching TRBD1. Losses at the gene ends were 2 bases for V and 5 bases for J; bases not matched to a gene: 3. Germline V lookup: CDR1 KGHSH, CDR2 LQKENI. The CDR3 consists of 14 residues. This CDR3 is CASSPWTGDTEAFF. The CDR3 nucleotides are TGTGCCAGCTCACCATGGACAGGGGATACTGAAGCTTTCTTT.

The gene calls are TRBV6-1 and TRBJ1-2, with D possibly being TRBD1 (5 bases). Germline loops: CDR1 MNHNS, CDR2 SASEGT. Trimming left V 7 bases short and J 4 bases short, with 13 bases between. This CDR3 has 13 residues. The CDR3 nucleotides read TGTGCCAGCACGCAGGGAATGGCCTATGGCTACACCTTC. This sequence encodes CASTQGMAYGYTF.

The rearrangement joins TRBV18 to TRBJ1-2; D unresolved. Germline V gene lookup returns CDR1 KGHSH and CDR2 LQKENI. The CDR3 is 13 residues long. Trimming removed 3 bases at V and 2 bases at J, with 7 bases between. CDR3 in amino acids: CASSPGGNYGYTF. As DNA, the CDR3 is TGTGCCAGCTCACCTGGCGGGAACTATGGCTACACCTTC.